This TCR beta chain originates from a study of TIL therapy for anti-PD-1-resistant metastatic lung cancer. Study as a whole: Tumors had a median PD-L1 proportion score of around 6.4%. By whole-exome sequencing, median non-synonymous tumor mutation burden was approximately 1.4 mutations per megabase.

This clone was seen a few times. The libraries were made with immunoSEQ v3. Sequencing depth was about 2 million read pairs for survey level, about 5-6 million for deep. The data were produced by immunoSEQ multiplex PCR, yet TCRdb's version contains in-frame clones alone and is incomplete. The table has around 50,000 clones, about 73% seen once. As for time point: pre-treatment sample, taken before nivolumab and TIL therapy. Patients were adults with stage 4 NSCLC. Here the sequenced sample was blood, taken at baseline. The TCR comes from a person aged 25-80 years with non-small cell lung cancer.

CDR3 residues: CASSTLGVRHNEQFF. The CDR3 region has the DNA TGTGCCAGCAGTACTCTTGGGGTTCGGCACAATGAGCAGTTCTTC. The gene calls are TRBV28 and TRBJ2-1; no reliable D call. This CDR3 is built from 15 residues. Trimming cost V 5 bases and J 5 bases, with 16 bases left between them. Germline V gene sequence: CDR1 MDHEN, CDR2 SYDVKM.